This T cell receptor (beta chain) was identified during a study of blood T cell repertoires in COVID-19. About the study: T cells, B-cell-depleted T cells, or PBMCs supplied cDNA or gDNA.

Assay: immunoSEQ multiplex PCR; the TCRdb copy retains only in-frame clones and omits some. The data contain roughly 150,000 clones, over 70% of them seen just once; the ten biggest clones take up roughly 19%. This CDR3 spans 15 amino acids. Germline V gene data show CDR1 as SGDLS and CDR2 as YYNGEE. V was shortened by 4 bases and J by 3 bases, with 13 bases between the two germline ends. This clonotype was sampled from a woman in her sixties or seventies who had recovered from COVID-19. This chain uses TRBV9 with TRBJ1-4, with D possibly matching TRBD1 (6 bases). The specimen was peripheral blood. The CDR3 DNA follows: TGTGCCAGCAGCCCCCGGGACAACTCTAATGAAAAACTGTTTTTT. Protein: CASSPRDNSNEKLFF.